These 4 T cell receptor beta chains were sequenced from one sample in a study of early T cells in non-severe SARS-CoV-2 infection. MiXCR, run by TCRdb on the 5' RACE reads, gives a single entry per CDR3 protein. Of over 95,000 distinct CDR3 sequences detected, approximately 16% appear once; the ten largest clones hold around 1.3%. Sequenced: whole blood. Receptors originate from an adult who was a healthcare worker with PCR-confirmed SARS-CoV-2 infection or an uninfected control (not recorded which).

The gene calls are TRBV28 and TRBJ1-6, with D hard to call. Trimming removed 7 bases at V and 6 bases at J, with 10 bases between. The CDR3 has 13 amino acids. Per germline, CDR1 MDHEN and CDR2 SYDVKM. The CDR3 sequence is CASTLRSNSPLHF. In nucleotides, the CDR3 is TGTGCCAGCACCCTCCGGAGTAATTCACCCCTCCACTTT.

The CDR3 spells CASSEWGADTQYF. The DNA of the CDR3 is TGTGCCAGCAGCGAGTGGGGGGCAGATACGCAGTATTTT. The chain joins TRBV13 to TRBJ2-3; D possibly corresponds to TRBD2 (6 bases). Germline CDR1 reads PRHDT; CDR2 reads FYEKMQ (reference sequence). Trimming pared 5 bases from V and 4 bases from J, leaving 10 bases between. This CDR3 is built from 13 residues.

This clonotype is a singleton in its sample. The junction differs from germline at one of its ends, possibly a read error. The rearrangement links TRBV6-4 to TRBJ2-3, with 7 bases matching TRBD2. The CDR3 loop spans 15 amino acids. Germline loops: CDR1 MRHNA, CDR2 SNTAGT. The chain's CDR3 is CPSSDGAGSTDTQYF. The CDR3 DNA reads as TGTCCCAGCAGTGACGGAGCGGGGAGCACAGATACGCAGTATTTT.

This chain connects TRBV5-6 to TRBJ2-1; D gene uncertain. The V and J ends lost 4 bases and 4 bases respectively, with 12 bases between them. This CDR3 comprises 14 residues. Germline loops: CDR1 SGHDT, CDR2 YYEEEE. CDR3 residues: CASSTSRVYNEQFF. DNA of the CDR3: TGTGCCAGCAGCACCAGCCGGGTTTACAATGAGCAGTTCTTC. The full variable domain, with the rest looked up from reference TRBV5-6 and TRBJ2-1, is DAGVTQSPTHLIKTRGQQVTLRCSPKSGHDTVSWYQQALGQGPQFIFQYYEEEERQRGNFPDRFSGHQFPNYSSELNVNALLLGDSALYLCASSTSRVYNEQFFGPGTRLTVL.